This T cell receptor beta chain emerged from a study of cytotoxic CD8 clonotypes in ibrutinib-treated CLL. Study-wide points: Private clonotypes, not public ones, expanded at ibrutinib response. Whereas clonality rose at ibrutinib response, it declined toward baseline at progression. Baseline clonality, above age-matched healthy donor levels, tracked circulating CD8+ T-cell counts. Sampling times differed between sustained-remission and progressing patients.

Note on this clone: What it recognizes is unknown.

Method: immunoSEQ multiplex PCR; TCRdb's copy keeps in-frame clones and lacks some. The sample carries about 150,000 clones, 70% to 80% recorded once. CDR1 and CDR2 from the germline V gene are SGHTA and FQGTGA. The CDR3 sequence is 13 residues long. V trimming: 2 bases; J trimming: 5 bases; junction bases outside the gene matches: 3. Specimen: PBMCs, collected after 24 months of ibrutinib treatment. The genes are TRBV7-3 and TRBJ2-7; 7 nucleotides line up with TRBD2. This clonotype was obtained from a human donor with chronic lymphocytic leukemia. The CDR3 coding sequence is TGTGCCAGCAGCTTAGTGGGAGGGGACGAGCAGTACTTC. This translates into CASSLVGGDEQYF.